The source of this T cell receptor beta chain is a study of cytomegalovirus exposure and HLA in healthy donors. Germline V gene lookup returns CDR1 SQVTM and CDR2 ANQGSEA. The CDR3 loop spans 14 amino acids. The V and J ends lost 5 bases and 3 bases respectively, with 17 bases between them. The PCR was carried out with 60 Vbeta primers and 13 Jbeta primers. Only in-frame clones appear in the TCRdb table, and some are missing; sequencing was by immunoSEQ multiplex PCR. The top ten clones hold approximately 7.6% of a sample with around 50,000 clones, about three quarters of them seen once. This rearrangement joins TRBV29-1 to TRBJ2-7, with D tentatively TRBD2 (6 bases). The sequencing input was PBMCs. The receptor's source is a man aged 25-40 years in good health and CMV-seropositive. The CDR3 here is CSVLHRDSRYEQYF. CDR3 DNA: TGCAGCGTTCTACATCGGGACTCGCGCTACGAGCAGTACTTC.